A single T cell receptor (beta chain) is shown here with its context. Antigen specificity is unknown. TCRdb's copy holds only in-frame clones and misses some; the assay was immunoSEQ multiplex PCR. The data show about 25,000 clones, 80% to 90% seen once. The sample originates from a study of OX40 agonist ivuxolimab in advanced cancers. Across the study: Enrolled patients in dose escalation had cancers that were hepatocellular carcinoma, melanoma, renal cell or head and neck cancer. Three patients responded partially, comprising one with hepatocellular carcinoma and two with cutaneous melanoma. Study results and limitations: In CD8+ T cells, expanded clones were on average more numerous than in CD4+.

Germline assignment: CDR1 LGHNA and CDR2 YNFKEQ. The CDR3 loop spans 14 amino acids. The germline V and J ends were trimmed by 4 bases and 3 bases, with 13 bases remaining between them. The sampling schedule covered blood at baseline, cycle 4 day 1, and cycle 7 day 1. Specimen: CD4+ or CD8+ T cells sorted from blood, collected in a trial of the OX40 agonist ivuxolimab. J is TRBJ2-7 and V is TRBV4-2; a weak D match, TRBD1 (5 bases). The receptor's source is an adult with an advanced solid tumor such as melanoma, head and neck, liver or kidney cancer. As DNA, the CDR3 is TGTGCCAGCAGCCCTCAAGCGACAGACTACGAGCAGTACTTC. This codes for CASSPQATDYEQYF.